Shown below are 10 T cell receptor beta chains from a single sample sequenced in a study of shared clonotypes between healthy human individuals. Using immunoSEQ multiplex PCR, the repertoire was profiled, and TCRdb retains in-frame clones only, with some absent. The profile shows about 490,000 clones, roughly 80% of them singletons. Sequencing used PBMCs. The source is a woman aged 40-49 years in good health. Some clones in this sample may be carry-over from other donors' samples.

This chain links TRBV11-3 with TRBJ2-5, with D uncertain. Per the germline V gene, CDR1 is SGHNT and CDR2 is YENEEA. This CDR3 comprises 14 residues. V was cut by 0 bases and J by 2 bases, with 7 bases left in between. CDR3 loop: CASSLDGPQETQYF. In nucleotides, the CDR3 is TGTGCCAGCAGCTTAGATGGTCCACAAGAGACCCAGTACTTC.

V gene TRBV7-3 combines with J gene TRBJ2-7; 9 positions agree with TRBD1. The germline CDR1 and CDR2 sequences are SGHTA and FQGTGA. The CDR3 totals 18 residues. The V and J ends lost 8 bases and 3 bases, in that order; junction bases with no gene match: 20. This CDR3 is CASYPFHGGTGTFYEQYF. The CDR3 DNA sequence: TGTGCCAGCTACCCCTTCCACGGAGGGACAGGGACCTTCTACGAGCAGTACTTC.

This chain uses TRBV6-1 with TRBJ2-7; unclear D gene. In germline, CDR1 is MNHNS, CDR2 SASEGT. The length of the CDR3 is 13 residues. The V end lost 5 bases, the J end lost 3 bases, and 11 bases lay between the germline ends. The CDR3 coding sequence is TGTGCCAGCAGTACCCTTCCGGGCTACGAGCAGTACTTC. The encoded protein is CASSTLPGYEQYF.

This clone was seen just once. The rearrangement links TRBV29-1 to TRBJ2-1; no clear D. V was shortened by 7 bases and J by 5 bases, with 12 bases between the two germline ends. CDR1 and CDR2 (germline): SQVTM, ANQGSEA. The CDR3 consists of 12 residues. CDR3 amino acids: CSALPTDNEQFF. The CDR3 nucleotides are TGCAGCGCTCTCCCGACCGACAATGAGCAGTTCTTC.

This chain uses TRBV5-4 with TRBJ2-2; the D call may be TRBD1 or TRBD2 (6 bases each). The V gene's germline CDR1 is SGHNT and CDR2 YYREEE (reference sequence). The germline V and J ends were trimmed by 4 bases and 5 bases, with 18 bases remaining between them. The CDR3 is made up of 16 amino acids. CDR3 region: CASSTAGQGPTGELFF. Written as DNA, the CDR3 is TGTGCCAGCAGCACCGCGGGACAAGGCCCTACCGGGGAGCTGTTTTTT.

About this clone: A read error likely explains this, since a far larger clone differs by one base. Other DNA sequences in the same sample also yield this CDR3. This chain uses TRBV28 with TRBJ2-7, with D possibly being TRBD1 or TRBD2 (6 bases each). Germline V gives CDR1 MDHEN, CDR2 SYDVKM. CDR3 length equals 13 residues. In nucleotides, the CDR3 is TGTGCCAGCAGTTTTTGGGGGGCTGGCGAGCAGTACTTT. This sequence encodes CASSFWGAGEQYF.

This clone was detected once. A far more abundant clone sits one base away, making this likely a read error. The gene calls are TRBV6-5 and TRBJ1-1; D is undetermined. There are 16 residues in the CDR3. Germline V gives CDR1 MNHEY, CDR2 SVGAGI. CDR3 bases: TGTGCCAGCAGTTACTCCTCCGGTGAGGCGAACACTGAAGCTCTCTTT. This codes for CASSYSSGEANTEALF.

V is TRBV10-3 and J is TRBJ2-1, with 7 bases fitting TRBD1. The CDR3 contains 15 residues. Per the germline V gene, CDR1 is ENHRY and CDR2 is SYGVKD. Unmatched junction bases numbered 5, after V lost 6 bases and J lost 0 bases. The CDR3 protein is CAISVRTGSYNEQFF. The CDR3 DNA follows: TGTGCCATCAGCGTTAGGACAGGCTCCTACAATGAGCAGTTCTTC.

The chain employs TRBV6-1 and TRBJ2-7, with TRBD1 matching over 8 bases. After removal of 0 bases from V and 2 bases from J, the junction contained 12 bases not matched to a gene. CDR1 and CDR2 (germline): MNHNS, SASEGT. The CDR3 totals 18 residues. This CDR3 is CASSEAGDRHTYTYEQYF. The CDR3 DNA reads as TGTGCCAGCAGTGAAGCGGGGGACAGGCACACCTACACCTACGAGCAGTACTTC.

V and J are TRBV4-3 and TRBJ2-2; D may be TRBD1 (6 bases). Germline-derived CDR1 and CDR2 are LGHNA and YSLEER. The CDR3 contains 14 residues. Between the trimmed V and J ends, which lost 1 base and 6 bases, there was a span of 9 bases. The DNA of the CDR3 is TGCGCCAGCAGCCAAGTCAGGGGTTCCGGGGAGCTGTTTTTT. It codes for CASSQVRGSGELFF.